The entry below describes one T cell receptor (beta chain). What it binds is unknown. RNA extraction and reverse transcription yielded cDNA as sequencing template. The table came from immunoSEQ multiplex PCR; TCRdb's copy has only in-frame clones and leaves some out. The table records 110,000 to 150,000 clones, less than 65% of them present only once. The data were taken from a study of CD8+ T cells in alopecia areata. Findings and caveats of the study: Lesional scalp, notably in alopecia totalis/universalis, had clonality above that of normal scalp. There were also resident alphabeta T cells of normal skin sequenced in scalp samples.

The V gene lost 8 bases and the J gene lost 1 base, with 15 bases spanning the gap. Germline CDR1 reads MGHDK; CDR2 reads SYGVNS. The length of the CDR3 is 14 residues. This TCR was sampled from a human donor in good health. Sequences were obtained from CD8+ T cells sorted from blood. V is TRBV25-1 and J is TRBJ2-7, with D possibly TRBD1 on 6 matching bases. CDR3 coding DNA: TGTGCCAGCCTCCACGAGGACAGTTCCTACGAGCAGTACTTC. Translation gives CASLHEDSSYEQYF.